The present T cell receptor beta chain was sequenced within a study of blood T cell repertoires in COVID-19. In the authors' workflow: Nucleated cell counts were estimated from reference gene primer amplification. Sequenced by immunoSEQ multiplex PCR; TCRdb stores in-frame clones only, minus some. The V and J calls and clone size are taken from that table; D and trimming were inferred from the DNA. The table shows some 250,000 clones, with 75% to 90% occurring only once. Sequences were obtained from peripheral blood. This TCR came from a woman aged 25 to 39 who had recovered from COVID-19.

DNA for the CDR3: TGTGCCAGCAGTTTAGCAACCGAGCAGTACTTC. Amino acid sequence: CASSLATEQYF. V gene TRBV6-6 combines with J gene TRBJ2-7; no clear D gene. Trimming removed 4 bases at V and 6 bases at J, with 7 bases between. The CDR3 sequence is 11 residues long. Germline lookup yields CDR1 MNHNY and CDR2 SVGAGI (reference sequence).